Below are 10 T cell receptor beta chains sequenced from a single sample in a study of CD8 T cells in Susac syndrome. Random hexamers were used to reverse transcribe an amount of about 0.45 to 1 ug RNA. TCRdb called the immunoSEQ multiplex PCR reads again in MiXCR, with one record for every CDR3 protein. The table shows about 130,000 distinct CDR3 sequences, with just under 95% occurring only once. What was sequenced was CD8+ T cells from PBMCs. These receptors were obtained from a human donor with Susac syndrome.

This rearrangement joins TRBV7-3 to TRBJ1-2; maybe TRBD1 (5 bases). The CDR3 covers 15 residues. V was clipped by 1 base and J by 7 bases, with 16 bases between them. Germline assignment: CDR1 SGHTA and CDR2 FQGTGA. CDR3 protein: CASSLIGGDPGGYTF. In DNA, the CDR3 is TGTGCCAGCAGCTTAATTGGCGGGGACCCGGGTGGCTACACCTTC.

The rearrangement links TRBV29-1 to TRBJ2-7; D not resolved. With 0 bases removed from V and 0 bases from J, the gap between germline ends came to 6 bases. The V gene's germline CDR1 is SQVTM and CDR2 ANQGSEA. There are 13 residues in the CDR3. The CDR3 here is CSVEEEDSYEQYF. The CDR3 nucleotides are TGCAGCGTTGAAGAAGAGGACTCCTACGAGCAGTACTTC.

The gene calls are TRBV29-1 and TRBJ2-1; 10 positions match TRBD2. V lost 8 bases and J lost 2; bases outside the gene matches: 24. CDR3 length: 20 residues. The germline V gene encodes CDR1 SQVTM and CDR2 ANQGSEA. Written as DNA, the CDR3 is TGCAGCTTCGATATACTGGGACTAGCGAGCCCCAAATACCCCTACAATGAGCAGTTCTTC. Its translation: CSFDILGLASPKYPYNEQFF.

The chain carries TRBV3-1 and TRBJ2-3, with D perhaps TRBD1 (5 bases). CDR1 and CDR2 (germline): LGHDT, YNNKEL (reference sequence). The ends were cut back, 1 base at V and 2 bases at J, with 13 bases in the middle. The CDR3 extends over 16 amino acids. The CDR3 loop is CASSQGTPVPTDTQYF. In DNA form, the CDR3 reads TGTGCCAGCAGCCAAGGGACACCGGTGCCCACAGATACGCAGTATTTT.

V usage is TRBV12-3 or TRBV12-4 and J usage is TRBJ1-2; TRBD1 aligns across 7 bases. After removal of 6 bases from V and 5 bases from J, the junction contained 9 bases not matched to a gene. There are 14 residues in the CDR3. This CDR3 reads CASSPTGRAYGYTF. The CDR3 DNA reads TGTGCCAGCAGCCCGACAGGGAGGGCTTATGGCTACACCTTC.

The V and J genes are TRBV12-3 or TRBV12-4 and TRBJ1-1; no clear D. Between the trimmed V and J ends, which lost 6 bases and 7 bases, there was a span of 9 bases. This CDR3 region has 11 residues. Here the CDR3 DNA reads TGTGCCAGCAGCTGGGGTGATGAAGCTTTCTTT. The encoded protein is CASSWGDEAFF.

There are a few counts of this clonotype. J is TRBJ1-1 and V is TRBV6-2 or TRBV6-3; no clear D gene. Germline V gene sequence: CDR1 MNHEY, CDR2 SVGEGT. V shed 3 bases and J shed 2 bases, with 7 bases lying between them. The CDR3 is 13 amino acids. The CDR3 sequence: CASSYSENTEAFF. In nucleotides, the CDR3 is TGTGCCAGCAGTTATTCGGAAAACACTGAAGCTTTCTTT.

V gene TRBV7-9 combines with J gene TRBJ1-6; D is unclear. V lost 3 bases and J 6 bases, leaving 9 bases between the germline ends. This CDR3 contains 14 residues. Germline V gives CDR1 SEHNR, CDR2 FQNEAQ (reference sequence). For the CDR3, the DNA is TGTGCCAGCAGCTTCCGGGAGACTAATTCACCCCTCCACTTT. This sequence encodes CASSFRETNSPLHF. Together with reference TRBV7-9 and TRBJ1-6, the CDR3 gives the full variable domain: DTGVSQNPRHKITKRGQNVTFRCDPISEHNRLYWYRQTLGQGPEFLTYFQNEAQLEKSRLLSDRFSAERPKGSFSTLEIQRTEQGDSAMYLCASSFRETNSPLHFGNGTRLTVT.

The CDR3 loop reads CASSQSGRNEKLFF. Written as DNA, the CDR3 is TGTGCCAGCAGCCAATCGGGACGTAATGAAAAACTGTTTTTT. The V gene is TRBV7-2, the J gene TRBJ1-4; a possible D gene is TRBD1 (5 bases). The CDR3 is 14 amino acids. The ends were cut back, 5 bases at V and 4 bases at J, with 11 bases in the middle. Per germline, CDR1 SGHTA and CDR2 FQGNSA.

V is TRBV6-5 and J is TRBJ1-2; D is ambiguous. V lost 0 bases, J lost 3 bases, and 20 bases lay in between. The CDR3 has 18 amino acids. CDR1 MNHEY and CDR2 SVGAGI come from the germline V gene. The CDR3 region has the DNA TGTGCCAGCAGTTACTCTCGAAAGGGAGGAGAGATCGACTATGGCTACACCTTC. Its protein product is CASSYSRKGGEIDYGYTF.